Each of the 17 T cell receptor beta chains below was sequenced from the same sample in a study of graft-versus-host responses after intestinal transplantation. The repertoire was sequenced with immunoSEQ multiplex PCR; TCRdb's copy has only in-frame clones and lacks some. The table lists 85,000 to 130,000 clones, roughly 87% of them singletons. Antigens for these TCRs are unknown. The sequences come from unstimulated CD4+ T cells sorted from spleen or lymph node cells, collected before intestinal transplant. These receptors were collected from a human donor who received an intestinal transplant.

The DNA of the CDR3 is TGTGCCATCAGTGATTATTCGGGGGGGGAATACAATGAGCAGTTCTTC. Amino acid sequence: CAISDYSGGEYNEQFF. The genes are TRBV10-3 and TRBJ2-1; the match to TRBD2 covers 8 bases. The V and J ends lost 3 bases and 4 bases, in that order; junction bases with no gene match: 8. Germline CDR1 ENHRY, CDR2 SYGVKD. CDR3 length: 16 amino acids.

The rearrangement links TRBV5-4 to TRBJ2-5, with 12 bases that match TRBD2. With 0 bases clipped from V and 5 bases from J, the junction kept 5 bases outside the gene matches. Germline V lookup: CDR1 SGHNT, CDR2 YYREEE (reference sequence). The CDR3 is 16 residues long. CDR3: CASSLGTSGGLETQYF. The CDR3 DNA is TGTGCCAGCAGCTTGGGTACTAGCGGGGGGTTGGAGACCCAGTACTTC.

This sequence joins TRBV2 and TRBJ2-3; D is unresolved. CDR1 SNHLY and CDR2 FYNNEI come from the germline V gene. The CDR3 consists of 15 residues. Trimming took 6 bases from V and 0 from J, leaving 13 bases between them. In DNA form, the CDR3 reads TGTGCCAGCAGCCCCCAGCGCTTTAGCACAGATACGCAGTATTTT. Protein sequence: CASSPQRFSTDTQYF.

The chain employs TRBV7-9 and TRBJ2-5; possible D gene TRBD1, 5 bases. Trimming removed 2 bases from V and 5 bases from J, with 6 bases in between. CDR1 and CDR2 from the germline V gene are SEHNR and FQNEAQ (reference sequence). The CDR3 has 12 residues. In DNA form, the CDR3 reads TGTGCCAGCAGCTTACAGGGTGAGACCCAGTACTTC. It encodes CASSLQGETQYF.

The genes are TRBV10-1 and TRBJ2-3; tentatively, D is TRBD2 (7 bases). Trimming removed 3 bases from V and 3 bases from J, with 13 bases in between. Per germline, CDR1 WNHNN and CDR2 SYGVQD (reference sequence). This CDR3 contains 15 residues. The chain's CDR3 is CASSDRGGGTDTQYF. In nucleotides, the CDR3 is TGCGCCAGCAGTGATAGAGGGGGGGGAACAGATACGCAGTATTTT.

The chain joins TRBV2 to TRBJ1-1; TRBD1 might be the D (5 bases). The CDR3 runs to 14 residues. Germline V gene sequence: CDR1 SNHLY, CDR2 FYNNEI. V was cut by 1 base and J by 3 bases, with 9 bases left in between. The CDR3 loop is CASSEVGGDTEAFF. CDR3 sequence (DNA): TGTGCCAGCAGTGAAGTTGGAGGGGACACTGAAGCTTTCTTT.

The chain links TRBV7-9 to TRBJ2-1, with D possibly being TRBD2 (5 bases). V dropped 3 bases and J dropped 5 bases, with 14 bases sitting between them. The CDR3 runs to 15 residues. In germline, CDR1 is SEHNR, CDR2 FQNEAQ (reference sequence). CDR3 region: CASSFEGVPHNEQFF. The CDR3 coding sequence is TGTGCCAGCAGCTTTGAGGGAGTCCCCCACAATGAGCAGTTCTTC.

V is TRBV9 and J is TRBJ2-3, with 9 nucleotides matching TRBD1. After removal of 4 bases from V and 2 bases from J, the junction contained 5 bases not matched to a gene. The CDR3 extends over 15 amino acids. Germline V CDR1 and CDR2: SGDLS, YYNGEE. The CDR3 sequence: CASSFWTGVTDTQYF. DNA for the CDR3: TGTGCCAGCAGCTTTTGGACAGGGGTCACAGATACGCAGTATTTT.

This clone has only one observation. J is TRBJ2-1 and V is TRBV14; 9 nucleotides align to TRBD2. Germline CDR1 SGHDN, CDR2 FVKESK. The CDR3 is 16 residues long. V was pared by 5 bases and J by 1 base, with 6 bases of the junction left unmatched. The CDR3 DNA reads as TGTGCCAGCAGCTCCTCGCTAGCGGGATCCTACAATGAGCAGTTCTTC. Its translation is CASSSSLAGSYNEQFF.

This clone was detected once. This sample includes further DNA sequences coding for the same CDR3. The chain has TRBV7-9 and TRBJ1-1; TRBD1 matches at 7 bases. The CDR3 is 14 amino acids. The germline CDR1 and CDR2 sequences are SEHNR and FQNEAQ (reference sequence). J gave up 1 base and V 3 bases, and 2 bases lay outside the gene matches. In DNA form, the CDR3 reads TGTGCCAGCAGCTTGGGACAGAGGAACACTGAAGCTTTCTTT. Amino acids: CASSLGQRNTEAFF.

This chain connects TRBV5-1 to TRBJ2-3, with TRBD2 matching 9 bases. This CDR3 has 16 amino acids. Germline V lookup: CDR1 SGHRS, CDR2 YFSETQ. With V trimmed by 1 base and J by 1 base, 4 bases remained unmatched. CDR3 region: CASSLRERGGTDTQYF. The CDR3 region has the DNA TGCGCCAGCAGCTTGCGGGAGCGGGGGGGCACAGATACGCAGTATTTT.

Turning to this clone: The same CDR3 arises from other DNA sequences in this sample as well. The rearrangement links TRBV18 to TRBJ2-7, with TRBD1 matching over 9 bases. The germline V gene encodes CDR1 KGHSH and CDR2 LQKENI. The trim removed 3 bases at V and 3 bases at J, leaving 3 bases unmatched. The CDR3 contains 14 residues. CDR3 DNA sequence: TGTGCCAGCTCACCCGGGACAGGGTACTACGAGCAGTACTTC. This gives the protein CASSPGTGYYEQYF.

The CDR3: CASSEDGDSTADTQYF. CDR3 nucleotides: TGCGCCAGCAGCGAGGACGGGGACAGCACCGCAGATACGCAGTATTTT. V is TRBV5-1 and J is TRBJ2-3; the match to TRBD1 covers 7 bases. The CDR3 is 16 amino acids. Germline V gives CDR1 SGHRS, CDR2 YFSETQ. Germline trimming cut 4 bases from V and 4 bases from J; bases unmatched to any gene: 12.

The genes are TRBV18 and TRBJ1-1, with D possibly TRBD1 on 6 matching bases. The germline CDR1 and CDR2 sequences are KGHSH and LQKENI. This CDR3 has 14 residues. Trimming left V 3 bases short and J 6 bases short, with 14 bases between. The CDR3 loop is CASSPSSGAPEAFF. The CDR3 DNA follows: TGTGCCAGCTCACCTAGCTCAGGGGCGCCTGAAGCTTTCTTT.

The rearrangement joins TRBV2 to TRBJ2-7; D is possibly TRBD1 (6 bases). This CDR3 has 12 amino acids. Germline assignment: CDR1 SNHLY and CDR2 FYNNEI. V dropped 5 bases and J dropped 6 bases, with 11 bases sitting between them. This CDR3 reads CASSRQEIEQYF. In DNA, the CDR3 is TGTGCCAGCAGTAGACAGGAGATCGAGCAGTACTTC.

The gene calls are TRBV5-4 and TRBJ2-1, with 9 bases that match TRBD2. The V gene end was trimmed by 3 bases and the J gene end by 6 bases; junction bases not matched to a gene: 7. CDR3 length: 15 amino acids. The V gene's germline CDR1 is SGHNT and CDR2 YYREEE (reference sequence). Written as DNA, the CDR3 is TGTGCCAGCAGCTCCTATAGCGGGAGTATCAATGAGCAGTTCTTC. Its protein product is CASSSYSGSINEQFF. The whole variable domain, filled in from reference TRBV5-4 and TRBJ2-1, reads ETGVTQSPTHLIKTRGQQVTLRCSSQSGHNTVSWYQQALGQGPQFIFQYYREEENGRGNFPPRFSGLQFPNYSSELNVNALELDDSALYLCASSSYSGSINEQFFGPGTRLTVL.

The chain couples TRBV11-2 to TRBJ2-2; 8 positions agree with TRBD2. After removal of 5 bases from V and 5 bases from J, the junction contained 16 bases not matched to a gene. The CDR3 contains 18 residues. Looked up from germline, CDR1 is SGHAT and CDR2 is FQNNGV. CDR3 region: CASSPRRGAGSLTGELFF. CDR3 DNA: TGTGCCAGCAGCCCCCGGCGGGGGGCAGGGAGTTTGACCGGGGAGCTGTTTTTT.